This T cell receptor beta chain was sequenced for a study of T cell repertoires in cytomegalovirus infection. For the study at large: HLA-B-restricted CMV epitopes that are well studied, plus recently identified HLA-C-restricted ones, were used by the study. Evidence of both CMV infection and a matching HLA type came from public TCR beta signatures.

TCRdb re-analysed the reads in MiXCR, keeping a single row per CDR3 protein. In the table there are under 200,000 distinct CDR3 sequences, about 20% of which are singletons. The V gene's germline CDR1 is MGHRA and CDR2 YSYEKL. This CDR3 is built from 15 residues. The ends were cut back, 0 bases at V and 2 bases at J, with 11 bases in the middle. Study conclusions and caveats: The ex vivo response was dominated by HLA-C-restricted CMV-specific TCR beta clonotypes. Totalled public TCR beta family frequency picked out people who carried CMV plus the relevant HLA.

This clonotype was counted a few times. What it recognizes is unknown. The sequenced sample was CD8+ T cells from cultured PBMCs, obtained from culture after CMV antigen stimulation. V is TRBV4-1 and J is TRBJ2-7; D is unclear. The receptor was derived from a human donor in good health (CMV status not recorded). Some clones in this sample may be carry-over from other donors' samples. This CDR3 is CASSQDPNLAYEQYF. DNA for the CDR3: TGCGCCAGCAGCCAAGATCCTAATCTCGCCTACGAGCAGTACTTC.